Sequencing of this T cell receptor beta chain was carried out in a study of long-term antiretroviral therapy in people with HIV. Remarks on this clone: Its specificity is unknown.

Study outcomes and limitations: HIV repertoires had narrower CDR3 length ranges than controls.

At the survey level, the v3.0 immunoSEQ assay was run. Sequencing had a target that covered about 35,000-50,000 T-cell genomes per sample. TCRdb keeps only in-frame clones here, not all; method: immunoSEQ multiplex PCR. Counted here are about 28,000 clones, around 84% occurring once; the ten biggest clones make up 4.5% to 6%. The CDR3 length is 17 residues. Germline V gene data show CDR1 as MNHEY and CDR2 as SMNVEV (reference sequence). Trimming removed 7 bases at V and 1 base at J, with 21 bases between. The chain links TRBV27 to TRBJ2-3; no clear D gene. Here the sequenced sample was unsorted PBMCs, taken 0.8 years after starting antiretroviral therapy. The TCR sequence derives from a woman aged 25 to 45 with HIV. CDR3 nucleotides: TGTGCCAGCAAAATTTACTTGAGTGAAACAGGCACAGATACGCAGTATTTT. Translation gives CASKIYLSETGTDTQYF.